The sample holds many counts of the clone carrying this T cell receptor (beta chain). Read coverage stops 3 residues before the CDR3 terminus; the germline J gene supplies the remainder. Control and CVID samples contributed equal amounts of genomic DNA. Generated by immunoSEQ multiplex PCR, the TCRdb table keeps only in-frame clones and is missing some. The sample contains fewer than 75,000 clones, none of them singletons. CDR3 length: 17 residues. Per the germline V gene, CDR1 is LGHNA and CDR2 is YNFKEQ. V gave up 4 bases and J gave up 3 bases; unmatched junction bases: 12. The sample belongs to a study of T cell clonality in common variable immunodeficiency.

Sequenced sample: peripheral blood mononuclear cells. This clonotype originated in a person between 18 and 75 years old in good health. The V gene is TRBV4-2, the J gene TRBJ2-1; TRBD1 matches at 7 bases. The covered CDR3 bases are TGTGCCAGCAGCCCCATCTCGGGGACAGCTTACTACAATGAG. Protein sequence: CASSPISGTAYYNE. The complete CDR3 sequence is CASSPISGTAYYNEQFF.